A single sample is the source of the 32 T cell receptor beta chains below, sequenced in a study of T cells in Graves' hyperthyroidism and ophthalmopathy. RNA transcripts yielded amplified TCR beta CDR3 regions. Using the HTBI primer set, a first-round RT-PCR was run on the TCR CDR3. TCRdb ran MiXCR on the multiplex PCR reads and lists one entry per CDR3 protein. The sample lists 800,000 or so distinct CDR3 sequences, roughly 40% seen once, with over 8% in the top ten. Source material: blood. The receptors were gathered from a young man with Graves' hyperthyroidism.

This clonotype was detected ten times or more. CDR3: CSARPGGGTEAFF. The CDR3 nucleotides read TGCAGTGCTAGGCCAGGGGGAGGAACTGAAGCTTTCTTT. V usage is TRBV20-1 and J usage is TRBJ1-1, with 7 bases that match TRBD1. Germline-derived CDR1 and CDR2 are DFQATT and SNEGSKA (reference sequence). Unmatched junction bases numbered 6, after V lost 3 bases and J lost 5 bases. The CDR3 consists of 13 residues.

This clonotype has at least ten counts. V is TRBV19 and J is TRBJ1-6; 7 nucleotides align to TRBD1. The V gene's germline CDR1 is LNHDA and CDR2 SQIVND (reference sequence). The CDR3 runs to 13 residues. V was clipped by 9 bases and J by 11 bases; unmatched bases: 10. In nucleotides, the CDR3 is TGTGCCAGCCAGAGACAGGGTGTGACACCCCTCCACTTT. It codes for CASQRQGVTPLHF.

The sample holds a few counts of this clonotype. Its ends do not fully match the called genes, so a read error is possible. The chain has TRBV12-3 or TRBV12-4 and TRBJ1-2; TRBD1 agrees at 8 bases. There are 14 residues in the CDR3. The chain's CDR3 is CASSLVGGQAVLTF. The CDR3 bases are TGCGCCAGCAGCCTCGTTGGGGGACAGGCGGTTCTCACCTTC.

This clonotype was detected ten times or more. CDR3 bases: TGCAGCGTTGGAGGCTTTGGTGTCACTGAAGCTTTCTTT. Protein sequence: CSVGGFGVTEAFF. The chain uses TRBV29-1 and TRBJ1-1; D not certain. V was clipped by 4 bases and J by 4 bases, with 13 bases between them. The CDR3 covers 13 residues. The germline V gene encodes CDR1 SQVTM and CDR2 ANQGSEA.

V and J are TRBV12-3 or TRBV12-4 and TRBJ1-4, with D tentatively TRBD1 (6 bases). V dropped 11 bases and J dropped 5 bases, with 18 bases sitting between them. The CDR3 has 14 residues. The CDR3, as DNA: TGTGCCGCCGGCAGACAGGCCGGGAATGAAAAACTGTTTTTT. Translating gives CAAGRQAGNEKLFF.

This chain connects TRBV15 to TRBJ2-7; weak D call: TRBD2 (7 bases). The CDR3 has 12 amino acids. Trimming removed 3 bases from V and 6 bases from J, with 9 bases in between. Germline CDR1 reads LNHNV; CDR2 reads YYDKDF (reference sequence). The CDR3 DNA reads TGTGCCACCAGCAGTAGGGGGGGCGAGCAGTACTTC. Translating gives CATSSRGGEQYF.

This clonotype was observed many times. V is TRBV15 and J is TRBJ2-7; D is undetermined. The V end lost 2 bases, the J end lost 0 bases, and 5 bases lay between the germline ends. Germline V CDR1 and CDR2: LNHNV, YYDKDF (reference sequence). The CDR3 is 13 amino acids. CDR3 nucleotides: TGTGCCACCAGCAGACAGCCCTCCTACGAGCAGTACTTC. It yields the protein CATSRQPSYEQYF. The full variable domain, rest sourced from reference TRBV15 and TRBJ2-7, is DAMVIQNPRYQVTQFGKPVTLSCSQTLNHNVMYWYQQKSSQAPKLLFHYYDKDFNNEADTPDNFQSRRPNTSFCFLDIRSPGLGDTAMYLCATSRQPSYEQYFGPGTRLTVT.

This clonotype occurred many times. For the CDR3, the DNA is TGTGCCAGCAGTCCGTTCAGTCAGCCCCAGCATTTT. It yields the protein CASSPFSQPQHF. The rearrangement uses TRBV12-3 or TRBV12-4 and TRBJ1-5; no clear D. V was cut by 5 bases and J by 6 bases, with 8 bases left in between. This CDR3 comprises 12 residues.

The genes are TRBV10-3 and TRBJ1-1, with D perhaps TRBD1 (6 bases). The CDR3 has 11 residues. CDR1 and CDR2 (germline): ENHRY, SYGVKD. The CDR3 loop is CAGTTNTEAFF. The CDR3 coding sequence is TGTGCAGGGACAACTAACACTGAAGCTTTCTTT.

CDR3 DNA: TGTGCCAGCAGCTTAATGCTCTCTGGGACCTTC. Protein: CASSLMLSGTF. This sequence joins TRBV13 and TRBJ1-2; D unresolved. This CDR3 comprises 11 residues. Germline assignment: CDR1 PRHDT and CDR2 FYEKMQ (reference sequence). The V end was cut by 2 bases, the J end by 14 bases, with 12 bases between.

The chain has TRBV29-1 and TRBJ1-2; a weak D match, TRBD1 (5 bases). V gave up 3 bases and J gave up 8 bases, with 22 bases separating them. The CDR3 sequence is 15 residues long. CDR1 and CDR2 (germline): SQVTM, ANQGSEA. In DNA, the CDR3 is TGCAGCGTTGATAGCCAACGCCAAGGGACCCCAGGCTACACCTTC. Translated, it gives CSVDSQRQGTPGYTF.

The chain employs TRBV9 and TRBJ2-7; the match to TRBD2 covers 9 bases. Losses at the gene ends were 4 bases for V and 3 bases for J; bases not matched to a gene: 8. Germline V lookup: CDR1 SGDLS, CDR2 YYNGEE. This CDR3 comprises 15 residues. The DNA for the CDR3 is TGTGCCAGCAGCCTCGGACTAGCGTCGGGCTACGAGCAGTACTTC. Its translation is CASSLGLASGYEQYF.

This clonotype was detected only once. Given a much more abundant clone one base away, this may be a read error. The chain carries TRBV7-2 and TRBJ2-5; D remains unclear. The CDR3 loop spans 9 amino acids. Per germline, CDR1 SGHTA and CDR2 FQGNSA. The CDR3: CDSQETQYF. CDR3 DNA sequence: TGTGACAGCCAAGAGACCCAGTACTTC.

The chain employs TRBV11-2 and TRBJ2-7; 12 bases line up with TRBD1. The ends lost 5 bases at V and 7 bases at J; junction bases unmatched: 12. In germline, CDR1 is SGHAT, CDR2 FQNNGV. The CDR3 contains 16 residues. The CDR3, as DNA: TGTGCCAGCAGCACCATATGGGGACAGGGGGCGGGAGAGCAGTACTTC. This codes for CASSTIWGQGAGEQYF.

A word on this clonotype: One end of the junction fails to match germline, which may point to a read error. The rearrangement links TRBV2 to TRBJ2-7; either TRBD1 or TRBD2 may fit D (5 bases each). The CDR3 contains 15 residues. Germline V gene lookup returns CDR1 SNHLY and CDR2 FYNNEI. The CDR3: CASSEMRGSDYGQYF. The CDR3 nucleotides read TGTGCCAGCAGTGAGATGAGGGGTTCCGACTACGGGCAGTACTTC.

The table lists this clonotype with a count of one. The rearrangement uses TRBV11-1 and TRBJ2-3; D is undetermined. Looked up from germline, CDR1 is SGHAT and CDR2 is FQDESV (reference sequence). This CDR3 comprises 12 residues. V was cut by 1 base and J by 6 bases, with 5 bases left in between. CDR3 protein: CASSLVSDTQYF. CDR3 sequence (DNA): TGTGCCAGCAGCTTAGTTTCCGATACGCAGTATTTT. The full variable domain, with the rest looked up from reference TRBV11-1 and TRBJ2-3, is EAEVAQSPRYKITEKSQAVAFWCDPISGHATLYWYRQILGQGPELLVQFQDESVVDDSQLPKDRFSAERLKGVDSTLKIQPAELGDSAMYLCASSLVSDTQYFGPGTRLTVL.

CDR3 in amino acids: CASSPWDSLWTQYF. CDR3 bases: TGTGCCAGCAGCCCATGGGACAGTCTATGGACCCAGTACTTC. The genes are TRBV7-9 and TRBJ2-5, with 7 nucleotides matching TRBD1. This CDR3 region has 14 residues. Germline V gene data show CDR1 as SEHNR and CDR2 as FQNEAQ (reference sequence). The V and J ends lost 5 bases and 7 bases, in that order; junction bases with no gene match: 10.

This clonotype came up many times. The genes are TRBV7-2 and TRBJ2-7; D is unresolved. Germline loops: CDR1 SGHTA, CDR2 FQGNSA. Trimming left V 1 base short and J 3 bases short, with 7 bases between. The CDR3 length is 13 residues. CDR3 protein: CASSLGYHYEQYF. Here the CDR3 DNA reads TGTGCCAGCAGCTTAGGTTACCACTACGAGCAGTACTTC.

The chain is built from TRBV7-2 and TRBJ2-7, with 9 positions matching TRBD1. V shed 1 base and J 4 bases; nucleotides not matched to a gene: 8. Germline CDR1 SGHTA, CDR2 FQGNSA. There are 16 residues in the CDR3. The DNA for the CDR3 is TGTGCCAGCAGCTTAGGAGCCGGGACAGGGACTTACGAGCAGTACTTC. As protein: CASSLGAGTGTYEQYF.

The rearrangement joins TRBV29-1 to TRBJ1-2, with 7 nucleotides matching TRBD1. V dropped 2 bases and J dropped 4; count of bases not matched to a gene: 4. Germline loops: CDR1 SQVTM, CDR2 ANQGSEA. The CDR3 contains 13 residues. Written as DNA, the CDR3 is TGCAGCGTTGAACAAGGGGGCGGCTATGGCTACACCTTC. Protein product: CSVEQGGGYGYTF.

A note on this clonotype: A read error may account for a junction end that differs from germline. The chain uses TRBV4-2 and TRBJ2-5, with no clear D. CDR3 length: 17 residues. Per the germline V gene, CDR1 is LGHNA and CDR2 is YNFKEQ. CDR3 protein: CASGQDTVEHLRETQYF. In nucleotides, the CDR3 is TGTGCCAGCGGCCAAGATACGGTGGAGCATCTCCGGGAGACCCAGTACTTC.

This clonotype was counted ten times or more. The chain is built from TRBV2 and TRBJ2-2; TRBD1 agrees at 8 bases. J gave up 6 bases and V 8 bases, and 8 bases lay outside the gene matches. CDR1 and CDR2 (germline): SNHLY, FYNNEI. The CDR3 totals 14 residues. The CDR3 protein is CASVGQGAAGELFF. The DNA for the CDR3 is TGTGCCAGCGTTGGGCAGGGGGCCGCCGGGGAGCTGTTTTTT.

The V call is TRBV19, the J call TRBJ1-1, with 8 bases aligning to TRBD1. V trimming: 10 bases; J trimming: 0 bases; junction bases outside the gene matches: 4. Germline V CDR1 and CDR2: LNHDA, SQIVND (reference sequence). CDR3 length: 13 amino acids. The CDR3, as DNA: TGTGCCACCCGGGACAGGATGAACACTGAAGCTTTCTTT. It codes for CATRDRMNTEAFF.

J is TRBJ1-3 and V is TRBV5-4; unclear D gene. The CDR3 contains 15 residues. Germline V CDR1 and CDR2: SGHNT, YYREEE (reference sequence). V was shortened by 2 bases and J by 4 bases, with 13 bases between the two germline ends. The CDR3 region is CASSFGPTGGNTIYF. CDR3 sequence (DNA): TGTGCCAGCAGCTTCGGACCCACCGGAGGAAACACCATATATTTT.

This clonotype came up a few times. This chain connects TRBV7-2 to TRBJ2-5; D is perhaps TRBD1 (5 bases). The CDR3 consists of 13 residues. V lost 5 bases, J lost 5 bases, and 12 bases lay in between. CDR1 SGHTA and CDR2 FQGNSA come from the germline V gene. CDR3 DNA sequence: TGTGCCAGCAGCCCCAGGGCCCGGGAGACCCAGTACTTC. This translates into CASSPRARETQYF.

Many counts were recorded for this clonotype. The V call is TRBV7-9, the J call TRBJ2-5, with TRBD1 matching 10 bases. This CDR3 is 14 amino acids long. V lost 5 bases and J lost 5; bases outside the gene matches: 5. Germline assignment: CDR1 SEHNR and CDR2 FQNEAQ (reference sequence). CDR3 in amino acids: CASSPTGGDETQYF. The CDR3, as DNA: TGTGCCAGCAGCCCGACAGGGGGCGATGAGACCCAGTACTTC.

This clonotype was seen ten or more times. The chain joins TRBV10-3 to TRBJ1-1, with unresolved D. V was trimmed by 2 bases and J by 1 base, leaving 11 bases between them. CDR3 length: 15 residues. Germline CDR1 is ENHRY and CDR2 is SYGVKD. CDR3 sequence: CAISELLGKNTEAFF. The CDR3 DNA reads TGTGCCATCAGTGAGCTTCTCGGGAAGAACACTGAAGCTTTCTTT.

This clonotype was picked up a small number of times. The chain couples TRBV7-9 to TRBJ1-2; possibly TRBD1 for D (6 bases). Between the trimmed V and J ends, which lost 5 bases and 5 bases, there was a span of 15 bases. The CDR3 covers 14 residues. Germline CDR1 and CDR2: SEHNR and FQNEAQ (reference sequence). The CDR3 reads CASSPDGGAYGYTF. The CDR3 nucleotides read TGTGCCAGCAGCCCGGACGGGGGGGCATATGGCTACACCTTC.

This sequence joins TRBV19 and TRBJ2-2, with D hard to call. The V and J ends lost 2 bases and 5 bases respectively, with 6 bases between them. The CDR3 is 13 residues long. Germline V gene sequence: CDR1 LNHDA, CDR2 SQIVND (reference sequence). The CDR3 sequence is CASSITDTGELFF. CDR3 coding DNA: TGTGCCAGTAGTATAACCGATACCGGGGAGCTGTTTTTT.

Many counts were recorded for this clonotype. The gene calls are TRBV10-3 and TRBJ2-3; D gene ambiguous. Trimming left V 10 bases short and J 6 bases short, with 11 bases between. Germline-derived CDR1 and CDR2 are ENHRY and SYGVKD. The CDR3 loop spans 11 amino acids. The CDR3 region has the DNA TGTGCCACCACTATGAAGGATACGCAGTATTTT. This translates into CATTMKDTQYF.

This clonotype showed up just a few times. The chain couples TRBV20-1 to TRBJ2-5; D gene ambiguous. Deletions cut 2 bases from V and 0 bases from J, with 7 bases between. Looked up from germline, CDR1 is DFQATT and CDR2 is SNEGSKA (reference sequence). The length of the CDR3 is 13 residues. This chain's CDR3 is CSARQVYQETQYF. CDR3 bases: TGCAGTGCTAGACAGGTGTACCAAGAGACCCAGTACTTC.

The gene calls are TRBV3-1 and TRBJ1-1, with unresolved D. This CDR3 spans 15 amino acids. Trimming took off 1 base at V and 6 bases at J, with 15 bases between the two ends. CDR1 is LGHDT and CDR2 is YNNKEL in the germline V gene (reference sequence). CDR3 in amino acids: CASSQARRRGPEAFF. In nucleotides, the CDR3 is TGTGCCAGCAGCCAAGCCAGACGGAGAGGCCCTGAAGCTTTCTTT.